This T cell receptor (beta chain) came from a study of shared T cell receptors in the human thymus. The table came from immunoSEQ multiplex PCR; TCRdb's copy has only in-frame clones and leaves some out. Among hundreds of thousands of clones, around 87% were seen once, and the ten largest hold over 0.008%. Germline trimming cut 4 bases from V and 8 bases from J; bases unmatched to any gene: 4. The length of the CDR3 is 15 residues. Germline V CDR1 and CDR2: MNHEY, SMNVEV (reference sequence). The same data also went into a second study, on human thymus T cells.

Source material: thymocytes. V is TRBV27 and J is TRBJ2-1; 14 bases map to TRBD2. This clonotype was sampled from a boy younger than two with a congenital heart defect. The CDR3 DNA reads as TGTGCCAGCAGTTGGCGACTAGCGGGAGGGGATGAGCAGTTCTTC. Translation: CASSWRLAGGDEQFF.